This T cell receptor (beta chain) derives from a study of blood T cell repertoires in COVID-19. The V and J ends lost 9 bases and 2 bases respectively, with 14 bases between them. The length of the CDR3 is 14 residues. In germline, CDR1 is SNHLY, CDR2 FYNNEI. Sequenced by immunoSEQ multiplex PCR; TCRdb stores in-frame clones only, minus some. The table includes 150,000 to 200,000 clones, roughly 90% detected once. This TCR was sampled from a man in his 60s with acute or convalescent COVID-19. V gene TRBV2 combines with J gene TRBJ1-5; perhaps TRBD1 as D (6 bases). Material: peripheral blood. The CDR3 protein is CASRQARGNQPQHF. As DNA, the CDR3 is TGTGCCAGTCGACAGGCAAGGGGCAATCAGCCCCAGCATTTT.